The text below deals with one TCR beta chain. Its antigen is as yet unknown. The entry originates in a study of cytomegalovirus exposure and HLA in healthy donors. The germline V gene has CDR1 MNHEY and CDR2 SMNVEV (reference sequence). This CDR3 is built from 13 residues. Trimming stripped 5 bases from V and 2 bases from J, with 9 bases between. Overall study findings and caveats: Diagnosis of cytomegalovirus status made by the classifier reportedly showed high specificity and sensitivity.

The method was immunoSEQ multiplex PCR; TCRdb's version includes in-frame clones alone and lacks a portion of them. The sample holds tens of thousands of clones, around 97% seen once. This chain connects TRBV27 to TRBJ1-2; possibly TRBD1 for D (5 bases). The sequenced material came from PBMCs. The TCR comes from a man younger than 35 in good health and CMV-seronegative. The CDR3 reads CASSGQFNYGYTF. In DNA, the CDR3 is TGTGCCAGCAGTGGACAATTCAACTATGGCTACACCTTC.